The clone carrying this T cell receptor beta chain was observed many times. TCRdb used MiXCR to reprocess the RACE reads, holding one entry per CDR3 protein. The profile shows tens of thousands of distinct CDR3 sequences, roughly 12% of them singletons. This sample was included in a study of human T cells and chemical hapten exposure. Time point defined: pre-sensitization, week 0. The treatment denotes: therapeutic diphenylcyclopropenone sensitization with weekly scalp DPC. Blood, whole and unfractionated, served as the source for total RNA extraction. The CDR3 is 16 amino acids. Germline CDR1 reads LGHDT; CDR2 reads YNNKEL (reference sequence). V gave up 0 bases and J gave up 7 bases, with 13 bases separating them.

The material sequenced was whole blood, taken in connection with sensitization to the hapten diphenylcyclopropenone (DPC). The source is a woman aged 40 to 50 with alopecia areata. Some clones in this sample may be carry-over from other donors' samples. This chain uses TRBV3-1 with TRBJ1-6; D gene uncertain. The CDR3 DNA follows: TGTGCCAGCAGCCAAGATCCCGCCAGCGGGAATTCACCCCTCCACTTT. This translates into CASSQDPASGNSPLHF.